The 14 T cell receptor beta chains below come from one sample, sequenced in a study of technical replicates of blood from several donors. TCRdb keeps only in-frame clones here, not all; method: immunoSEQ multiplex PCR. The sample comprises nearly 80,000 clones, 90% to 95% of which are singletons, and roughly 0.37% rests with the top ten. Sequencing used T cells isolated from PBMCs. The receptors were sampled from a human donor in good health.

V usage is TRBV5-6 and J usage is TRBJ1-2; 9 bases agree with TRBD1. The V segment lost 3 bases and the J segment 6 bases; nucleotides outside the gene matches: 9. This CDR3 has 15 residues. From germline, CDR1 is SGHDT and CDR2 YYEEEE. The DNA for the CDR3 is TGTGCCAGCAGCTGGGACAGGGTGTTAGTCGATGGCTACACCTTC. Encoded protein: CASSWDRVLVDGYTF.

The rearrangement links TRBV7-2 to TRBJ2-1; TRBD2 matches at 7 bases. The CDR3 covers 13 residues. J gave up 5 bases and V 6 bases, and 4 bases lay outside the gene matches. The germline V gene encodes CDR1 SGHTA and CDR2 FQGNSA. CDR3 sequence reads: CASRKAGNNEQFF. CDR3 DNA sequence: TGTGCCAGCAGAAAAGCGGGAAACAATGAGCAGTTCTTC.

The chain uses TRBV18 and TRBJ1-2; D uncertain. With 3 bases removed from V and 1 base from J, the gap between germline ends came to 9 bases. This CDR3 is 14 amino acids long. Per germline, CDR1 KGHSH and CDR2 LQKENI. CDR3 in DNA: TGTGCCAGCTCACCCGAAACTTTTAACTATGGCTACACCTTC. Protein product: CASSPETFNYGYTF.

The rearrangement uses TRBV7-8 and TRBJ2-2, with D hard to call. In germline, CDR1 is SGHVS, CDR2 FQNEAQ. V shed 1 base and J shed 7 bases, with 7 bases lying between them. CDR3 length equals 13 residues. In DNA form, the CDR3 reads TGTGCCAGCAGCTTAGTTAGAGGCGGGGAGCTGTTTTTT. Encoded protein: CASSLVRGGELFF. The entire variable domain, with the rest obtained from reference TRBV7-8 and TRBJ2-2, is as follows: GAGVSQSPRYKVAKRGQDVALRCDPISGHVSLFWYQQALGQGPEFLTYFQNEAQLDKSGLPSDRFFAERPEGSVSTLKIQRTQQEDSAVYLCASSLVRGGELFFGEGSRLTVL.

The chain employs TRBV4-1 and TRBJ2-1; 10 nucleotides match TRBD2. The trim removed 3 bases at V and 5 bases at J, leaving 4 bases unmatched. CDR1 is MGHRA and CDR2 is YSYEKL in the germline V gene. The CDR3 covers 15 residues. The chain's CDR3 is CASSQTGLANNEQFF. The CDR3, as DNA: TGCGCCAGCAGCCAGACGGGACTAGCGAACAATGAGCAGTTCTTC.

This clone appeared once. This chain joins TRBV5-1 and TRBJ2-7, with D tentatively TRBD1 (5 bases). The V end lost 1 base, the J end lost 3 bases, and 5 bases lay between the germline ends. Looked up from germline, CDR1 is SGHRS and CDR2 is YFSETQ. The CDR3 has 12 amino acids. CDR3 in amino acids: CASSLTGYEQYF. DNA for the CDR3: TGCGCCAGCAGCTTGACAGGCTACGAGCAGTACTTC.

The chain joins TRBV27 to TRBJ1-2; weak D call: TRBD1 (5 bases). Germline V CDR1 and CDR2: MNHEY, SMNVEV (reference sequence). CDR3 size: 14 residues. Deletions cut 3 bases from V and 4 bases from J, with 12 bases between. The CDR3 region has the DNA TGTGCCAGCAGTTTCATGGGGCAGAGCTATGGCTACACCTTC. It translates to CASSFMGQSYGYTF.

The rearrangement links TRBV27 to TRBJ1-2; 7 bases fit TRBD1. Germline CDR1 MNHEY, CDR2 SMNVEV (reference sequence). CDR3 size: 18 residues. V lost 2 bases to trimming and J lost 0 bases; unmatched junction nucleotides: 12. The CDR3 spells CASSLHARQGLTNYGYTF. In DNA form, the CDR3 reads TGTGCCAGCAGTTTACACGCCAGACAGGGTCTTACTAACTATGGCTACACCTTC.

This clone has more than one count but fewer than ten. The chain couples TRBV4-1 to TRBJ2-1, with 10 bases lining up with TRBD2. This CDR3 has 16 residues. Trimming cost V 4 bases and J 4 bases; bases outside gene matches: 7. The germline V gene has CDR1 MGHRA and CDR2 YSYEKL. The CDR3 DNA reads TGCGCCAGCAGCCCGGGGCTAGCGGGGGTATACAATGAGCAGTTCTTC. This gives the protein CASSPGLAGVYNEQFF.

Here the CDR3 DNA reads TGTGCCAGCGGCCCGCCGGACTTGGGCAGCTATGGCTACACCTTC. It codes for CASGPPDLGSYGYTF. This chain links TRBV6-5 with TRBJ1-2; D unresolved. V shed 8 bases and J shed 4 bases, with 20 bases lying between them. CDR1 is MNHEY and CDR2 is SVGAGI in the germline V gene. This CDR3 spans 15 amino acids.

The chain employs TRBV2 and TRBJ2-1; maybe TRBD2 (6 bases). Looked up from germline, CDR1 is SNHLY and CDR2 is FYNNEI. The CDR3 is 14 residues long. Between the trimmed V and J ends, which lost 7 bases and 9 bases, there was a span of 19 bases. CDR3 sequence (DNA): TGTGCCAGCAATTTCCGGGACTCCTTATCTGAGCAGTTCTTC. Translated, it gives CASNFRDSLSEQFF. Combining the CDR3 with reference TRBV2 and TRBJ2-1 gives the whole variable domain EPEVTQTPSHQVTQMGQEVILRCVPISNHLYFYWYRQILGQKVEFLVSFYNNEISEKSEIFDDQFSVERPDGSNFTLKIRSTKLEDSAMYFCASNFRDSLSEQFFGPGTRLTVL.

The V and J genes are TRBV6-6 and TRBJ2-1; possible D gene TRBD2, 6 bases. V was shortened by 1 base and J by 6 bases, with 13 bases between the two germline ends. This CDR3 has 15 residues. From germline, CDR1 is MNHNY and CDR2 SVGAGI (reference sequence). CDR3 DNA sequence: TGTGCCAGCAGTTACTTGGAAGAAGCGGGCAATGAGCAGTTCTTC. Its translation: CASSYLEEAGNEQFF.

The V and J genes are TRBV9 and TRBJ2-1; 7 nucleotides match TRBD2. This CDR3 comprises 15 residues. CDR1 and CDR2 from the germline V gene are SGDLS and YYNGEE. Trimming removed 4 bases from V and 6 bases from J; junction bases left unmatched: 10. The CDR3 is CASSHGASGPNEQFF. CDR3 coding DNA: TGTGCCAGCAGCCATGGGGCTAGCGGACCCAATGAGCAGTTCTTC.

The rearrangement links TRBV29-1 to TRBJ2-1; 12 nucleotides align to TRBD2. This CDR3 region has 15 residues. With 5 bases clipped from V and 2 bases from J, the junction kept 4 bases outside the gene matches. Germline-derived CDR1 and CDR2 are SQVTM and ANQGSEA. For the CDR3, the DNA is TGCAGCGTTACTCTAGCGGGAGGGCCCTACAATGAGCAGTTCTTC. Translation gives CSVTLAGGPYNEQFF.